These T cell receptor beta chains were read from a single sample in a study of OX40 agonist ivuxolimab in advanced cancers. Sequencing used immunoSEQ multiplex PCR; TCRdb keeps in-frame clones, though not all of them. Of some 70,000 clones in the sample, roughly 87% were seen once. The sequences come from CD4+ or CD8+ T cells sorted from blood, collected in a trial of the OX40 agonist ivuxolimab. Receptors originate from an adult with an advanced solid tumor such as melanoma, head and neck, liver or kidney cancer. The CDR3 runs from the conserved cysteine through the conserved F or W. D genes are given only for firm matches. Clone size is not always given. Where it is, it says once, few, many or a class for expanded clones.

d_call: NA
v_call: TRBV11-2
cdr3_length: 17
clone_size: NA
j_call: TRBJ2-1
cdr3_nt: TGTGCCAGCAGCTTAGATGGGGAAGCCTCCCCCCGCCACGTCCAGTTCTTC
cdr3_aa: CASSLDGEASPRHVQFF

d_call: NA
v_call: TRBV28
cdr3_length: 14
clone_size: NA
j_call: TRBJ1-5
cdr3_nt: TGTGCCAGCAGTTTAAATCAGCGTAATCAGCCCCAGCATTTT
cdr3_aa: CASSLNQRNQPQHF

d_call: TRBD1
v_call: TRBV6-6
cdr3_length: 14
clone_size: NA
j_call: TRBJ2-2
cdr3_nt: TGTGCCAGCCTCGGGACAGGGTCTACCGGGGAGCTGTTTTTT
cdr3_aa: CASLGTGSTGELFF

d_call: TRBD1
v_call: TRBV29-1
cdr3_length: 14
clone_size: NA
j_call: TRBJ1-5
cdr3_nt: TGCAGCGTCGTAACAGGGGGGCGCAATCAGCCCCAGCATTTT
cdr3_aa: CSVVTGGRNQPQHF

d_call: NA
v_call: TRBV11-2
cdr3_length: 18
clone_size: NA
j_call: TRBJ2-2
cdr3_nt: TGTGCCAGCAGCGCTCCCCGAGGCCTGGGCCGAGGCACCGGGGAGCTGTTTTTT
cdr3_aa: CASSAPRGLGRGTGELFF

d_call: TRBD1
v_call: TRBV11-3
cdr3_length: 14
clone_size: NA
j_call: TRBJ2-1
cdr3_nt: TGTGCCAGCACAACCCTCGGACAGGATAATGAGCAGTTCTTC
cdr3_aa: CASTTLGQDNEQFF

d_call: TRBD2
v_call: TRBV30
cdr3_length: 12
clone_size: once
j_call: TRBJ2-3
cdr3_nt: TGTGCCTTAACTAGCGGCACAGATACGCAGTATTTT
cdr3_aa: CALTSGTDTQYF

d_call: NA
v_call: TRBV18
cdr3_length: 12
clone_size: NA
j_call: TRBJ2-1
cdr3_nt: TGTGCCAGCTCACTCGGGGTGCGGGAGCAGTTCTTC
cdr3_aa: CASSLGVREQFF

d_call: NA
v_call: TRBV28
cdr3_length: 15
clone_size: NA
j_call: TRBJ1-2
cdr3_nt: TGTGCCAGCAGGGGAGGGCAGGCAGGACACTATGGCTACACCTTC
cdr3_aa: CASRGGQAGHYGYTF

d_call: NA
v_call: TRBV7-2
cdr3_length: 15
clone_size: NA
j_call: TRBJ2-2
cdr3_nt: TGTGCCAGCAGCTTAGTGGCGGCGAACACCGGGGAGCTGTTTTTT
cdr3_aa: CASSLVAANTGELFF

d_call: NA
v_call: TRBV6-5
cdr3_length: 14
clone_size: NA
j_call: TRBJ2-7
cdr3_nt: TGTGCCAGCAGTTACACGGGGGTAACCTACGAGCAGTACTTC
cdr3_aa: CASSYTGVTYEQYF

d_call: TRBD1
v_call: TRBV9
cdr3_length: 18
clone_size: NA
j_call: TRBJ1-2
cdr3_nt: TGTGCCAGCAGCGTAGGGGTGGAGGGGACAGGGCCGAGGGCTGGCTACACCTTC
cdr3_aa: CASSVGVEGTGPRAGYTF

d_call: NA
v_call: TRBV30
cdr3_length: 14
clone_size: NA
j_call: TRBJ2-7
cdr3_nt: TGTGCCTGGAGTATTAGACAGCGATCCTACGAGCAGTACTTC
cdr3_aa: CAWSIRQRSYEQYF

d_call: NA
v_call: TRBV12-5
cdr3_length: 12
clone_size: NA
j_call: TRBJ2-7
cdr3_nt: TGTGCTAGTGGTGACATTATTAACGAGCAGTACTTC
cdr3_aa: CASGDIINEQYF

d_call: TRBD2
v_call: TRBV28
cdr3_length: 14
clone_size: NA
j_call: TRBJ2-5
cdr3_nt: TGTGCCAGCAGTTTGACTAGCGGGGGGACCCCCCAGTACTTC
cdr3_aa: CASSLTSGGTPQYF

d_call: TRBD2
v_call: TRBV28
cdr3_length: 15
clone_size: NA
j_call: TRBJ2-3
cdr3_nt: TGTGCCAGCAGTGCTAGCGGGAGACTGACAGATACGCAGTATTTT
cdr3_aa: CASSASGRLTDTQYF

d_call: TRBD1
v_call: TRBV7-3
cdr3_length: 13
clone_size: NA
j_call: TRBJ1-1
cdr3_nt: TGTGCCAGCAGCGCCGGGACAGTCGCTGAAGCTTTCTTT
cdr3_aa: CASSAGTVAEAFF

d_call: NA
v_call: TRBV6-5
cdr3_length: 15
clone_size: NA
j_call: TRBJ1-3
cdr3_nt: TGTGCCAGCAGTTTCGACAGGTTCTCTGGAAACACCATATATTTT
cdr3_aa: CASSFDRFSGNTIYF

d_call: TRBD1
v_call: TRBV7-6
cdr3_length: 15
clone_size: NA
j_call: TRBJ2-2
cdr3_nt: TGTGCCAGCAGGACAGGACAGGGGGCTACCGGGGAGCTGTTTTTT
cdr3_aa: CASRTGQGATGELFF

d_call: NA
v_call: TRBV5-6
cdr3_length: 14
clone_size: NA
j_call: TRBJ2-1
cdr3_nt: TGTGCCAGCAGCGGGGGGAGGCATTCTAGTGAGCAGTTCTTC
cdr3_aa: CASSGGRHSSEQFF

d_call: NA
v_call: TRBV6-5
cdr3_length: 13
clone_size: NA
j_call: TRBJ2-2
cdr3_nt: TGTGCCAGCAGTTACTCTACCGTGGGGGAGCTGTTTTTT
cdr3_aa: CASSYSTVGELFF

d_call: NA
v_call: TRBV10-1
cdr3_length: 15
clone_size: NA
j_call: TRBJ2-5
cdr3_nt: TGCGCCAGCAGTAAGGGACCTACGAACCAAGAGACCCAGTACTTC
cdr3_aa: CASSKGPTNQETQYF

d_call: NA
v_call: TRBV30
cdr3_length: 15
clone_size: NA
j_call: TRBJ2-1
cdr3_nt: TGTGCCTGGAGTGGGGCAAGGGGCACCTACAATGAGCAGTTCTTC
cdr3_aa: CAWSGARGTYNEQFF

d_call: TRBD2
v_call: TRBV5-1
cdr3_length: 15
clone_size: NA
j_call: TRBJ2-1
cdr3_nt: TGCGCCAGCAGCCACGGACTAGCGAGAGGGGATGAGCAGTTCTTC
cdr3_aa: CASSHGLARGDEQFF

d_call: NA
v_call: TRBV6-6
cdr3_length: 13
clone_size: NA
j_call: TRBJ1-3
cdr3_nt: TGTGCCAGCAGCTTCGTCTCTGGAAACACCATATATTTT
cdr3_aa: CASSFVSGNTIYF

d_call: TRBD1
v_call: TRBV2
cdr3_length: 14
clone_size: NA
j_call: TRBJ2-7
cdr3_nt: TGTGCCAGCAGTGAACAGGGGGAAGGCTACGAGCAGTACTTC
cdr3_aa: CASSEQGEGYEQYF

d_call: NA
v_call: TRBV11-3
cdr3_length: 16
clone_size: NA
j_call: TRBJ2-3
cdr3_nt: TGTGCCAGCAGAAACCCCCGGGACGGCAGCACAGATACGCAGTATTTT
cdr3_aa: CASRNPRDGSTDTQYF

d_call: TRBD2
v_call: TRBV11-1
cdr3_length: 15
clone_size: NA
j_call: TRBJ2-1
cdr3_nt: TGTGCCAGCAGCTTCTCCGGGAGGGGCTACAATGAGCAGTTCTTC
cdr3_aa: CASSFSGRGYNEQFF

d_call: TRBD2
v_call: TRBV13
cdr3_length: 14
clone_size: NA
j_call: TRBJ2-2
cdr3_nt: TGTGCCAGCAGCTTAGGACGGGGGGCCGGGGAGCTGTTTTTT
cdr3_aa: CASSLGRGAGELFF

d_call: NA
v_call: TRBV4-3
cdr3_length: 15
clone_size: few
j_call: TRBJ2-1
cdr3_nt: TGCGCCAGCAGCCAAGCTGGTCGGACTATCTATGAGCAGTTCTTC
cdr3_aa: CASSQAGRTIYEQFF

d_call: TRBD2
v_call: TRBV28
cdr3_length: 14
clone_size: NA
j_call: TRBJ2-1
cdr3_nt: TGTGCCGTCCTAAGCGGGAGGGCCATTAATGAGCAGTTCTTC
cdr3_aa: CAVLSGRAINEQFF

d_call: NA
v_call: TRBV10-3
cdr3_length: 14
clone_size: NA
j_call: TRBJ2-7
cdr3_nt: TGTGCCATCAGTGAATCGTCGGGGGCCTACGAGCAGTACTTC
cdr3_aa: CAISESSGAYEQYF

d_call: TRBD1
v_call: TRBV5-6
cdr3_length: 13
clone_size: NA
j_call: TRBJ1-2
cdr3_nt: TGTGCCAGCAGCTTGGCAGGGGGGTATGGCTACACCTTC
cdr3_aa: CASSLAGGYGYTF

d_call: NA
v_call: TRBV6-5
cdr3_length: 14
clone_size: NA
j_call: TRBJ1-1
cdr3_nt: TGTGCCAGCAGTTCCAATAACCCAGCTGACGAGGCTTTCTTT
cdr3_aa: CASSSNNPADEAFF

d_call: TRBD2
v_call: TRBV19
cdr3_length: 15
clone_size: NA
j_call: TRBJ2-7
cdr3_nt: TGTGCCAGTAGTACCGGGACTAGCGGGAGTTACGAGCAGTACTTC
cdr3_aa: CASSTGTSGSYEQYF

d_call: NA
v_call: TRBV12-5
cdr3_length: 15
clone_size: NA
j_call: TRBJ1-6
cdr3_nt: TGTGCTAGTGGTTTGGTACAGGGTCCGAATTCACCCCTCCACTTT
cdr3_aa: CASGLVQGPNSPLHF

d_call: NA
v_call: TRBV18
cdr3_length: 13
clone_size: NA
j_call: TRBJ1-1
cdr3_nt: TGTGCCAGCTCACACAGGACGGAGAATGAAGCTTTCTTT
cdr3_aa: CASSHRTENEAFF

d_call: NA
v_call: TRBV6-5
cdr3_length: 13
clone_size: NA
j_call: TRBJ2-5
cdr3_nt: TGTGCCAGCAGTTACTCGGAAGTGGAGACCCAGTACTTC
cdr3_aa: CASSYSEVETQYF

d_call: NA
v_call: TRBV14
cdr3_length: 16
clone_size: NA
j_call: TRBJ2-7
cdr3_nt: TGTGCCAGCAGCCTTCGACCTCCAGGGGGACTCTACGAGCAGTACTTC
cdr3_aa: CASSLRPPGGLYEQYF

d_call: TRBD1
v_call: TRBV7-2
cdr3_length: 14
clone_size: NA
j_call: TRBJ2-3
cdr3_nt: TGTGCCAGCAGGACAGGGAGTTACACAGATACGCAGTATTTT
cdr3_aa: CASRTGSYTDTQYF

d_call: TRBD2
v_call: TRBV4-2
cdr3_length: 18
clone_size: NA
j_call: TRBJ2-7
cdr3_nt: TGTGCCAGCAGCCCCTTTTCCGGGACTAGCGGGAATACTTACGAGCAGTACTTC
cdr3_aa: CASSPFSGTSGNTYEQYF